This T cell receptor beta chain was retrieved from a study of T cells in Graves' hyperthyroidism and ophthalmopathy. Study-wide background: Upon initial diagnosis and before any treatment, peripheral blood was collected. Broader study findings: Using 13 V-J features, a model discriminated ophthalmopathy from stable hyperthyroidism.

This CDR3 spans 14 amino acids. V lost 3 bases, J lost 4 bases, and 4 bases stayed unmatched. Germline assignment: CDR1 WNHNN and CDR2 SYGVQD (reference sequence). Newly diagnosed patients aged 18 to 65 had hyperthyroidism of under 2 months' duration. TCR beta CDR3 regions were amplified from RNA. Primed by the HTBI set, a first-round RT-PCR was run on the TCR CDR3. TCRdb ran MiXCR on the multiplex PCR reads and lists one entry per CDR3 protein. The table lists fewer than 350,000 distinct CDR3 sequences, 15% to 20% of them singletons. This clonotype turned up a few times. Antigen specificity is unknown.

The rearrangement links TRBV10-1 to TRBJ2-5, with 8 bases fitting TRBD1. The sequencing input was blood. This sequence was found in a woman aged 45-65 years with Graves' hyperthyroidism. CDR3 protein: CASSDRTGLETQYF. CDR3 sequence (DNA): TGCGCCAGCAGTGACAGGACAGGGCTAGAGACCCAGTACTTC.